These 24 T cell receptor beta chains came from one sample sequenced in a study of technical replicates of blood from a few donors. Sequencing was performed with immunoSEQ multiplex PCR; in TCRdb, only in-frame clones are kept and a portion is missing. The repertoire consists of fewer than 65,000 clones, with around 87% occurring once and the leading ten covering around 5.5%. The specimen was PBMCs. These receptors originate from a human donor in good health. Some clones in this sample may be carry-over from other donors' samples.

CDR3 in amino acids: CASSRQGARDEQYF. CDR3 nucleotides: TGTGCCAGCTCACGGCAGGGGGCGCGCGACGAGCAGTACTTC. The chain is built from TRBV18 and TRBJ2-7; 8 bases fit TRBD1. The CDR3 sequence is 14 residues long. Germline CDR1 reads KGHSH; CDR2 reads LQKENI. J was trimmed by 5 bases and V by 4 bases; bases with no gene match: 7.

The chain joins TRBV18 to TRBJ2-1; 9 bases match TRBD1. The CDR3 spans 13 residues. The J segment lost 3 bases and the V segment lost 6 bases, leaving 0 bases of the junction unmatched. CDR1 is KGHSH and CDR2 is LQKENI in the germline V gene. In nucleotides, the CDR3 is TGTGCCAGCTCGGGACAGGGCTACAATGAGCAGTTCTTC. Translation gives CASSGQGYNEQFF. Full variable domain (outside the CDR3, taken from reference TRBV18 and TRBJ2-1): NAGVMQNPRHLVRRRGQEARLRCSPMKGHSHVYWYRQLPEEGLKFMVYLQKENIIDESGMPKERFSAEFPKEGPSILRIQQVVRGDSAAYFCASSGQGYNEQFFGPGTRLTVL.

The chain has TRBV4-2 and TRBJ1-4, with a tentative D call TRBD1 (6 bases). V lost 0 bases and J 7 bases, leaving 21 bases between the germline ends. In germline, CDR1 is LGHNA, CDR2 YNFKEQ. The CDR3 runs to 18 residues. CDR3 bases: TGTGCCAGCAGCCAAGAGATTCGCGTGGGGGCACCGTTTGAAAAACTGTTTTTT. Its translation is CASSQEIRVGAPFEKLFF.

The chain combines TRBV7-9 with TRBJ2-1; 10 positions agree with TRBD1. CDR1 SEHNR and CDR2 FQNEAQ come from the germline V gene (reference sequence). The CDR3 runs 15 residues. Germline trimming cut 4 bases from V and 7 bases from J; bases unmatched to any gene: 7. CDR3 DNA: TGTGCCAGCAGCTGGTGGGACAGGGGTGGGAATGAGCAGTTCTTC. Its translation is CASSWWDRGGNEQFF.

The genes are TRBV2 and TRBJ1-6; weak D call: TRBD1 (5 bases). This CDR3 is built from 15 residues. V gave up 4 bases and J gave up 1 base, with 8 bases separating them. The germline V gene encodes CDR1 SNHLY and CDR2 FYNNEI. CDR3 sequence reads: CASSARVSYNSPLHF. Written as DNA, the CDR3 is TGTGCCAGCAGTGCCAGGGTTTCCTATAATTCACCCCTCCACTTT.

The chain combines TRBV12-5 with TRBJ2-7; 8 bases fit TRBD1. The CDR3 sequence is 14 residues long. With 8 bases clipped from V and 3 bases from J, the junction kept 9 bases outside the gene matches. In germline, CDR1 is LGHNT, CDR2 FRNRAP. In DNA form, the CDR3 reads TGTGCTAGTCGCAGGGCAGGGGGCATCTACGAGCAGTACTTC. Protein sequence: CASRRAGGIYEQYF.

The CDR3: CASSGYGGTNEKLFF. CDR3 sequence (DNA): TGTGCCAGCAGCGGGTACGGGGGAACTAATGAAAAACTGTTTTTT. The chain employs TRBV5-8 and TRBJ1-4; maybe TRBD1 (5 bases). The CDR3 sequence is 15 residues long. V lost 4 bases to trimming and J lost 1 base, with 11 bases between them. CDR1 is SGHTS, CDR2 YDEGEE, per germline.

The chain has TRBV19 and TRBJ1-5; a possible D gene is TRBD1 (6 bases). Trimming cost V 0 bases and J 7 bases, with 13 bases left between them. From germline, CDR1 is LNHDA and CDR2 SQIVND (reference sequence). The CDR3 has 15 residues. CDR3 in amino acids: CASSIERGGRQPQHF. CDR3 DNA sequence: TGTGCCAGTAGTATAGAGCGAGGGGGTAGGCAGCCCCAGCATTTT.

This chain connects TRBV7-2 to TRBJ1-2; 8 bases map to TRBD1. Germline values: CDR1 SGHTA, CDR2 FQGNSA. CDR3 length: 15 amino acids. Trimming removed 1 base from V and 7 bases from J; junction bases left unmatched: 8. The CDR3, as DNA: TGTGCCAGCAGCTTAGGGGGACAGGTCGGCTTTGGCTACACCTTC. This gives the protein CASSLGGQVGFGYTF.

The rearrangement joins TRBV7-2 to TRBJ2-7; TRBD2 might be the D (6 bases). CDR1 is SGHTA, CDR2 FQGNSA, per germline. This CDR3 is 14 amino acids long. The V end lost 5 bases, the J end lost 6 bases, and 17 bases lay between the germline ends. The CDR3 DNA is TGTGCCAGCAGCGCCGCGGGGTGGAATGGCGAGCAGTACTTC. It encodes CASSAAGWNGEQYF.

The chain employs TRBV2 and TRBJ2-4, with D hard to call. In germline, CDR1 is SNHLY, CDR2 FYNNEI. The ends were cut back, 5 bases at V and 9 bases at J, with 17 bases in the middle. The CDR3 contains 14 residues. Here the CDR3 DNA reads TGTGCCAGCAGTCCCGCTAGTGAGCGAGGCATTCAGTACTTC. It specifies CASSPASERGIQYF.

The rearrangement joins TRBV6-5 to TRBJ1-3; D is ambiguous. V was cut by 5 bases and J by 0 bases, with 11 bases left in between. The CDR3 has 15 amino acids. Per germline, CDR1 MNHEY and CDR2 SVGAGI. The CDR3: CASSTTVLSGNTIYF. The DNA of the CDR3 is TGTGCCAGCAGTACCACAGTCCTCTCTGGAAACACCATATATTTT.

The chain uses TRBV19 and TRBJ2-7; TRBD2 might be the D (6 bases). Germline loops: CDR1 LNHDA, CDR2 SQIVND (reference sequence). The CDR3 has 13 residues. The V end was cut by 4 bases, the J end by 5 bases, with 12 bases between. The CDR3 coding sequence is TGTGCCAGTAGTAGTAAGGGAGGAGACGAGCAGTACTTC. This gives the protein CASSSKGGDEQYF. Together with reference TRBV19 and TRBJ2-7, the CDR3 gives the full variable domain: DGGITQSPKYLFRKEGQNVTLSCEQNLNHDAMYWYRQDPGQGLRLIYYSQIVNDFQKGDIAEGYSVSREKKESFPLTVTSAQKNPTAFYLCASSSKGGDEQYFGPGTRLTVT.

The rearrangement joins TRBV4-1 to TRBJ2-7; a weak D match, TRBD2 (6 bases). V was pared by 1 base and J by 0 bases, with 10 bases between. The CDR3 spans 15 residues. Germline V gives CDR1 MGHRA, CDR2 YSYEKL. The CDR3 protein is CASSQGRTISYEQYF. The CDR3 DNA is TGCGCCAGCAGCCAAGGGAGGACTATCTCCTACGAGCAGTACTTC.

The chain links TRBV4-2 to TRBJ2-1, with 16 bases aligning to TRBD2. The CDR3 has 15 amino acids. CDR1 LGHNA and CDR2 YNFKEQ come from the germline V gene. The trim removed 6 bases at V and 8 bases at J, leaving 4 bases unmatched. The CDR3 spells CASRPGLAGGDEQFF. The DNA of the CDR3 is TGTGCCAGCAGGCCGGGACTAGCGGGGGGGGATGAGCAGTTCTTC.

This chain links TRBV6-5 with TRBJ1-2; TRBD1 is a possible D gene (5 bases). Germline assignment: CDR1 MNHEY and CDR2 SVGAGI. The CDR3 loop spans 13 amino acids. Trimming removed 2 bases from V and 6 bases from J, with 10 bases in between. The CDR3 DNA reads TGTGCCAGCAGTTACCACGGGGGGAATGGCTACACCTTC. Translated, it gives CASSYHGGNGYTF.

The chain has TRBV7-3 and TRBJ2-2, with 8 bases fitting TRBD2. Germline V gene data show CDR1 as SGHTA and CDR2 as FQGTGA. V gave up 5 bases and J gave up 8 bases; unmatched junction bases: 10. CDR3 length: 15 residues. CDR3 DNA sequence: TGTGCCAGCAGCCCCCTGACAGGCGGGAGGGGGGAGCTGTTTTTT. Encoded protein: CASSPLTGGRGELFF.

The chain uses TRBV19 and TRBJ1-5; possibly TRBD1 for D (5 bases). The germline gives CDR1 LNHDA, CDR2 SQIVND (reference sequence). The CDR3 runs 12 residues. Trimming left V 9 bases short and J 7 bases short, with 13 bases between. CDR3 bases: TGTGCCAGCCGGGGGGGGAACCAGCCCCAGCATTTT. Translated: CASRGGNQPQHF. The full variable domain, its missing parts supplied by reference TRBV19 and TRBJ1-5, is DGGITQSPKYLFRKEGQNVTLSCEQNLNHDAMYWYRQDPGQGLRLIYYSQIVNDFQKGDIAEGYSVSREKKESFPLTVTSAQKNPTAFYLCASRGGNQPQHFGDGTRLSIL.

The rearrangement joins TRBV4-1 to TRBJ1-6; D is unresolved. Germline lookup yields CDR1 MGHRA and CDR2 YSYEKL. Trimming left V 0 bases short and J 6 bases short, with 3 bases between. The CDR3 is 13 residues long. CDR3 sequence reads: CASSQDLNSPLHF. CDR3 coding DNA: TGCGCCAGCAGCCAAGATCTTAATTCACCCCTCCACTTT.

The chain uses TRBV7-8 and TRBJ2-3; TRBD2 matches 8 bases. Unmatched junction bases numbered 3, after V lost 2 bases and J lost 5 bases. This CDR3 comprises 14 residues. Germline V gene sequence: CDR1 SGHVS, CDR2 FQNEAQ. CDR3 sequence reads: CASSLSSGGDTQYF. In DNA form, the CDR3 reads TGTGCCAGCAGCTTATCCAGCGGGGGAGATACGCAGTATTTT.

V is TRBV7-3 and J is TRBJ1-2; TRBD1 matches at 9 bases. Germline lookup yields CDR1 SGHTA and CDR2 FQGTGA. The CDR3 extends over 16 amino acids. Unmatched junction bases numbered 7, after V lost 2 bases and J lost 3 bases. CDR3 DNA sequence: TGTGCCAGCAGCTTAGGGTCGACAGGGGGATACTATGGCTACACCTTC. Translated, it gives CASSLGSTGGYYGYTF.

The chain couples TRBV21-1 to TRBJ1-5; the table calls TRBD1, which could not be checked here. TRBV21-1 is annotated as a pseudogene. This CDR3 has 14 amino acids. The CDR3 sequence is CVTGYRLSNQPQHF. In nucleotides, the CDR3 is TGTGTTACAGGATACCGGCTAAGCAATCAGCCCCAGCATTTT.

There are a few counts of this clone. V usage is TRBV7-9 and J usage is TRBJ2-7; TRBD1 might be the D (5 bases). The germline V gene has CDR1 SEHNR and CDR2 FQNEAQ (reference sequence). This CDR3 comprises 13 residues. Trimming removed 1 base from V and 3 bases from J, with 7 bases in between. CDR3 nucleotide sequence: TGTGCCAGCAGCTTAGGTAGGGGCTACGAGCAGTACTTC. It specifies CASSLGRGYEQYF. Full variable domain (outside the CDR3, taken from reference TRBV7-9 and TRBJ2-7): DTGVSQNPRHKITKRGQNVTFRCDPISEHNRLYWYRQTLGQGPEFLTYFQNEAQLEKSRLLSDRFSAERPKGSFSTLEIQRTEQGDSAMYLCASSLGRGYEQYFGPGTRLTVT.

The chain combines TRBV15 with TRBJ2-7; 8 bases map to TRBD1. J gave up 2 bases and V 5 bases, and 8 bases lay outside the gene matches. CDR3 length equals 15 residues. Germline CDR1 LNHNV, CDR2 YYDKDF (reference sequence). The CDR3 loop reads CATSGPDRGTYEQYF. The CDR3, as DNA: TGTGCCACCAGCGGCCCCGACAGGGGAACCTACGAGCAGTACTTC.